The present T cell receptor beta chain was sequenced within a study of graft-versus-host responses after intestinal transplantation. Study in general: Recipients uniformly received anti-thymocyte globulin induction, followed by tacrolimus and steroids for about 3 years.

Study findings and constraints: Subjects displaying graft-donor T cell macrochimerism possessed elevated graft-versus-host to host-versus-graft clonal ratios inside allografts. GvH clones occurred in recipient marrow; some first appeared in ileum or blood. Among circulating GvH clones, peak levels were associated with early post-transplant declines in HvG clones.

The CDR3 extends over 12 amino acids. Germline V gene sequence: CDR1 MDHEN, CDR2 SYDVKM. Notes on this clone: Its antigen remains unidentified.

TCRdb's table, derived via immunoSEQ multiplex PCR, lists solely in-frame clones and lacks some. The sample includes roughly 90,000 clones, approximately 89% seen only once; the top ten take approximately 0.32%. The sequence was collected from a human donor who was the organ donor for an intestinal transplant. The V call is TRBV28, the J call TRBJ2-5; D possibly matches TRBD1 or TRBD2 (5 bases each). The J call may be wrong; the DNA end is better matched by TRBJ2-7. The specimen comprised unstimulated CD4+ T cells sorted from spleen or lymph node cells, sampled before transplant. CDR3 nucleotides: TGTGCCAGCAGTGGGGGCTCCTACGAGCAGTACTTC. Translating gives CASSGGSYEQYF.